These 18 T cell receptor beta chains were all obtained from the same sample, sequenced in a study of blood T cell repertoires in COVID-19. The repertoire was sequenced with immunoSEQ multiplex PCR; TCRdb's copy has only in-frame clones and lacks some. The table shows about 130,000 clones, with 79% occurring only once. Sequences were obtained from peripheral blood. The receptor source for this set is a man aged 40-49 years with active or convalescent COVID-19.

The J gene is TRBJ2-2, the V gene TRBV6-5; 7 bases match TRBD1. CDR3 length equals 14 residues. V was pared by 6 bases and J by 3 bases, with 4 bases of the junction left unmatched. Germline V CDR1 and CDR2: MNHEY, SVGAGI. CDR3: CASRGTVYTGELFF. CDR3 bases: TGTGCCAGCAGAGGGACAGTTTACACCGGGGAGCTGTTTTTT.

This chain connects TRBV6-4 to TRBJ1-2; D gene unclear. The CDR3 extends over 14 amino acids. Germline V gives CDR1 MRHNA, CDR2 SNTAGT. Between the trimmed V and J ends, which lost 0 bases and 0 bases, there was a span of 5 bases. The CDR3 is CASSDSAANYGYTF. The CDR3 nucleotides are TGTGCCAGCAGTGACTCGGCGGCTAACTATGGCTACACCTTC.

This clone has more than one count but fewer than ten. V usage is TRBV11-2 and J usage is TRBJ2-3; no firm D call. The germline V and J ends were trimmed by 1 base and 6 bases, with 11 bases remaining between them. Germline-derived CDR1 and CDR2 are SGHAT and FQNNGV. The CDR3 length is 14 residues. CDR3: CASSLVGSRDTQYF. The CDR3 region has the DNA TGTGCCAGCAGCTTAGTCGGTTCTCGGGATACGCAGTATTTT.

The chain has TRBV28 and TRBJ1-3; no clear D. The germline CDR1 and CDR2 sequences are MDHEN and SYDVKM. Trimming removed 4 bases from V and 3 bases from J, with 13 bases in between. This CDR3 contains 15 residues. In DNA form, the CDR3 reads TGTGCCAGCAGTTGGGGTGGAGGGCATGGAAACACCATATATTTT. It translates to CASSWGGGHGNTIYF.

This chain connects TRBV2 to TRBJ2-1; maybe TRBD1 (5 bases). V was trimmed by 7 bases and J by 0 bases, leaving 10 bases between them. Germline values: CDR1 SNHLY, CDR2 FYNNEI. The length of the CDR3 is 14 residues. DNA for the CDR3: TGTGCCAGCACTTTGGACAACTCCTACAATGAGCAGTTCTTC. This gives the protein CASTLDNSYNEQFF.

The chain joins TRBV11-3 to TRBJ2-2; 13 bases line up with TRBD2. CDR1 and CDR2 (germline): SGHNT, YENEEA. CDR3 length equals 17 residues. Germline trimming cut 4 bases from V and 5 bases from J; bases unmatched to any gene: 7. CDR3 nucleotides: TGTGCCAGCAGCTCAAGGACTAGCGGGAGAGGGACCGGGGAGCTGTTTTTT. This encodes CASSSRTSGRGTGELFF.

In this sample, this clone turned up a few times. The chain joins TRBV2 to TRBJ2-5; the match to TRBD1 covers 9 bases. CDR1 and CDR2 (germline): SNHLY, FYNNEI. The J segment lost 5 bases and the V segment lost 5 bases, leaving 12 bases of the junction unmatched. The length of the CDR3 is 16 residues. DNA of the CDR3: TGTGCCAGCAGTTCCCACACAGGGGGCCTTTATGAGACCCAGTACTTC. As protein: CASSSHTGGLYETQYF.

The J gene is TRBJ2-2, the V gene TRBV28; 9 bases are a match to TRBD1. The CDR3 contains 17 residues. In germline, CDR1 is MDHEN, CDR2 SYDVKM. V shed 4 bases, J shed 4 bases, and the junction held 10 bases outside the gene matches. This CDR3 reads CASSSPLGQGTTGELFF. The CDR3 DNA is TGTGCCAGCAGTTCCCCCTTGGGACAGGGAACCACCGGGGAGCTGTTTTTT.

The genes are TRBV4-2 and TRBJ2-2, with 7 bases aligning to TRBD2. The trim removed 0 bases at V and 4 bases at J, leaving 2 bases unmatched. The CDR3 totals 15 residues. Germline values: CDR1 LGHNA, CDR2 YNFKEQ. The chain's CDR3 is CASSQETGGTGELFF. In DNA, the CDR3 is TGTGCCAGCAGCCAAGAAACGGGAGGCACCGGGGAGCTGTTTTTT.

The rearrangement joins TRBV30 to TRBJ1-2; unclear D gene. Germline values: CDR1 GTSNPN, CDR2 SVGIG (reference sequence). With 0 bases removed from V and 4 bases from J, the gap between germline ends came to 15 bases. The CDR3 extends over 15 amino acids. Written as DNA, the CDR3 is TGTGCCTGGAGTGTACTCTGGCAGAGAGGCTATGGCTACACCTTC. It encodes CAWSVLWQRGYGYTF. Full variable domain (rest looked up from reference TRBV30 and TRBJ1-2): SQTIHQWPATLVQPVGSPLSLECTVEGTSNPNLYWYRQAAGRGLQLLFYSVGIGQISSEVPQNLSASRPQDRQFILSSKKLLLSDSGFYLCAWSVLWQRGYGYTFGSGTRLTVV.

The rearrangement links TRBV11-2 to TRBJ2-2; TRBD1 is a possible D gene (6 bases). The CDR3 length is 14 residues. CDR1 and CDR2 from the germline V gene are SGHAT and FQNNGV. V lost 4 bases and J lost 4, with 10 bases in between. This CDR3 reads CASSWGRATGELFF. In DNA form, the CDR3 reads TGTGCCAGCAGCTGGGGGCGAGCCACCGGGGAGCTGTTTTTT.

V gene TRBV18 combines with J gene TRBJ2-7; TRBD2 might be the D (5 bases). The germline V and J ends were trimmed by 6 bases and 6 bases, with 12 bases remaining between them. This CDR3 has 12 residues. The germline V gene has CDR1 KGHSH and CDR2 LQKENI. The chain's CDR3 is CASSPRSGEQYF. The CDR3 nucleotides are TGTGCCAGCTCGCCTAGGAGCGGCGAGCAGTACTTC. The whole variable domain, filled in from reference TRBV18 and TRBJ2-7, reads NAGVMQNPRHLVRRRGQEARLRCSPMKGHSHVYWYRQLPEEGLKFMVYLQKENIIDESGMPKERFSAEFPKEGPSILRIQQVVRGDSAAYFCASSPRSGEQYFGPGTRLTVT.

The chain carries TRBV14 and TRBJ1-2; perhaps TRBD1 as D (6 bases). V lost 1 base, J lost 4 bases, and 10 bases lay in between. Germline V lookup: CDR1 SGHDN, CDR2 FVKESK. The CDR3 has 14 amino acids. CDR3 DNA: TGTGCCAGCAGCCAAGGCTACAGGGCCTATGGCTACACCTTC. Its protein product is CASSQGYRAYGYTF.

The V call is TRBV27, the J call TRBJ2-2, with D possibly being TRBD1 (6 bases). Germline CDR1 MNHEY, CDR2 SMNVEV (reference sequence). The CDR3 runs 13 residues. Trimming removed 9 bases from V and 6 bases from J, with 14 bases in between. The CDR3 nucleotides are TGTGCCAGTGTACAGGGTTGGCCCGGGGAGCTGTTTTTT. Translation: CASVQGWPGELFF.

A few counts support this clone. The chain has TRBV18 and TRBJ2-7, with 7 bases aligning to TRBD1. This CDR3 has 16 residues. The germline V gene has CDR1 KGHSH and CDR2 LQKENI. Losses at the gene ends were 3 bases for V and 6 bases for J; bases not matched to a gene: 14. Here the CDR3 DNA reads TGTGCCAGCTCACCCAGGGACAGCCGGACTGGGTCCGAGCAGTACTTC. Protein sequence: CASSPRDSRTGSEQYF.

The chain uses TRBV7-6 and TRBJ2-3, with TRBD1 identical over 7 bases. The CDR3 loop spans 15 amino acids. Germline lookup yields CDR1 SGHVS and CDR2 FNYEAQ. V lost 5 bases and J lost 2; bases outside the gene matches: 7. The CDR3: CASSRLGQATDTQYF. CDR3 nucleotide sequence: TGTGCCAGCAGCCGCCTTGGACAGGCCACAGATACGCAGTATTTT. Full variable domain (missing parts from reference TRBV7-6 and TRBJ2-3): GAGVSQSPRYKVTKRGQDVALRCDPISGHVSLYWYRQALGQGPEFLTYFNYEAQQDKSGLPNDRFSAERPEGSISTLTIQRTEQRDSAMYRCASSRLGQATDTQYFGPGTRLTVL.

The chain couples TRBV5-5 to TRBJ1-3, with D possibly being TRBD1 (6 bases). The CDR3 extends over 16 amino acids. The germline V gene has CDR1 SGHKS and CDR2 YYEKEE (reference sequence). The V and J ends lost 4 bases and 2 bases respectively, with 16 bases between them. This CDR3 is CASSPGGGFTGNTIYF. DNA of the CDR3: TGTGCCAGCAGCCCTGGGGGGGGCTTCACTGGAAACACCATATATTTT.

V and J are TRBV5-6 and TRBJ1-1; maybe TRBD1 (6 bases). Per germline, CDR1 SGHDT and CDR2 YYEEEE. V shed 2 bases and J shed 2 bases, with 10 bases lying between them. The CDR3 is made up of 14 amino acids. This CDR3 reads CASSFTGINTEAFF. CDR3 in DNA: TGTGCCAGCAGCTTTACAGGGATTAACACTGAAGCTTTCTTT.